A single sample is the source of the 8 T cell receptor beta chains below, sequenced in a study of regulatory T cells in long-lasting Graves disease. In building TCR beta libraries, iRepertoire HTBI primers were used together with Arm-PCR of CDR3 regions. TCRdb used MiXCR to reprocess the multiplex PCR reads, holding one entry per CDR3 protein. Seen here are hundreds of thousands of distinct CDR3 sequences, roughly 15% observed once, and the top ten hold about 17%. Sample time point: newly diagnosed GD, antithyroid drugs for less than 3 months. After RNA was extracted from PBMCs, the TCR library was made from it. Separately, the same data were catalogued under a study of T cells in Graves' hyperthyroidism and ophthalmopathy.

The sequences come from peripheral blood mononuclear cells (PBMCs), collected at new diagnosis, from a patient treated with antithyroid drugs. These receptors were obtained from a woman in her 30s with Graves disease.

This clonotype has just a few counts. The chain is built from TRBV6-2 or TRBV6-3 and TRBJ1-3; D is undetermined. This CDR3 is 15 amino acids long. Per germline, CDR1 MNHEY and CDR2 SVGEGT. V gave up 7 bases and J gave up 0 bases, with 13 bases separating them. This chain's CDR3 is CASTLPRSSGNTIYF. In DNA form, the CDR3 reads TGTGCCAGCACTCTTCCGCGCAGCTCTGGAAACACCATATATTTT.

In its sample, this clonotype was seen a few times. CDR3 in DNA: TGTGCCAGCAGCCCTCCGGGACGGGAACGGAATGAGCAGTTCTTC. Its protein product is CASSPPGRERNEQFF. The V and J genes are TRBV7-9 and TRBJ2-1; the D call may be TRBD1 or TRBD2 (5 bases each). The CDR3 length is 15 residues. V lost 5 bases to trimming and J lost 7 bases, with 18 bases between them. Germline V gives CDR1 SEHNR, CDR2 FQNEAQ (reference sequence).

Concerning this clonotype: This may be a read error, as it is one base from a much larger clone. CDR3 in DNA: TGTGCCAGCAGCCGACGACTTAAGCAAGATGAGCGGTTCTTC. Its translation is CASSRRLKQDERFF. This chain uses TRBV27 with TRBJ2-1; D is ambiguous. Germline CDR1 MNHEY, CDR2 SMNVEV (reference sequence). CDR3 length: 14 amino acids.

The gene calls are TRBV11-2 and TRBJ2-1; D unresolved. Looked up from germline, CDR1 is SGHAT and CDR2 is FQNNGV. This CDR3 is 15 amino acids long. The V end lost 7 bases, the J end lost 8 bases, and 21 bases lay between the germline ends. CDR3 residues: CASTLRTSWRDEQFF. As DNA, the CDR3 is TGTGCCAGCACGCTCCGAACAAGCTGGAGAGATGAGCAGTTCTTC.

This clonotype was seen ten or more times. The chain carries TRBV27 and TRBJ2-1; unclear D gene. The germline gives CDR1 MNHEY, CDR2 SMNVEV (reference sequence). The CDR3 totals 15 residues. The V end lost 5 bases, the J end lost 1 base, and 12 bases lay between the germline ends. DNA for the CDR3: TGTGCCAGCAGTGGGTGGGGTGAATCCTACAATGAGCAGTTCTTC. It is translated as CASSGWGESYNEQFF.

On this clonotype itself: A clone one base away is much larger, so this may be a read error. This sequence joins TRBV28 and TRBJ2-1, with D possibly matching TRBD2 (5 bases). The CDR3 contains 13 residues. Between the trimmed V and J ends, which lost 7 bases and 5 bases, there was a span of 12 bases. CDR1 MDHEN and CDR2 SYDVKM come from the germline V gene. For the CDR3, the DNA is TGTGCCAGCATGGGCTGGGAGCACAATGAGCAGTTCTTC. Amino acids: CASMGWEHNEQFF.

This clonotype is a singleton in its sample. The chain uses TRBV12-3 or TRBV12-4 and TRBJ2-5; 12 positions match TRBD2. This CDR3 comprises 16 residues. Trimming at V came to 6 bases and at J to 4 bases, leaving 9 bases not matched to a gene. The CDR3 DNA is TGTGCCAGCAGCTCCCGACTAGCGGGAGTCCGAGAGACCCAGTACTTC. It is translated as CASSSRLAGVRETQYF.

This clonotype appeared a few times. This chain connects TRBV6-1 to TRBJ2-7; 9 positions agree with TRBD2. The V and J ends lost 6 bases and 1 base, in that order; junction bases with no gene match: 4. Per the germline V gene, CDR1 is MNHNS and CDR2 is SASEGT. CDR3 size: 14 residues. The DNA for the CDR3 is TGTGCCAGCAGGATAGCGGGAGTATCCTACGAGCAGTACTTC. It translates to CASRIAGVSYEQYF.